Listed below are T cell receptor beta chains from one sample, sequenced in a study of shared clonotypes between healthy human individuals. TCRdb keeps only in-frame clones here, not all; method: immunoSEQ multiplex PCR. Altogether 1.5 million to 2.5 million clones are present, roughly 95% being singletons, with the ten largest covering more than 0.9%. Material for sequencing was naive CD8+ T cells sorted from blood. Source of these receptors: a young man in good health. Each CDR3 is given with its conserved first and last residue. The order of the fields is clone size, J gene, V gene, D gene, CDR3 DNA, CDR3 protein. D genes are given only for firm matches. Only some rows state a clone size, as once, few, many or a class for expanded clones.

clone_size: .
j_call: TRBJ2-4
v_call: TRBV21-1
d_call: .
cdr3_nt: TGTGCCAGCAGCAAATCCCTAGCGGGGGTCAAAAACATTCAGTACTTC
cdr3_aa: CASSKSLAGVKNIQYF

clone_size: .
j_call: TRBJ2-7
v_call: TRBV4-3
d_call: TRBD1
cdr3_nt: TGCGCCAGCAGCCGAGACAGGGGGGGAATCGAGCAGTACTTC
cdr3_aa: CASSRDRGGIEQYF

clone_size: .
j_call: TRBJ1-3
v_call: TRBV4-1
d_call: .
cdr3_nt: TGCGCCAGCAGCCAAGATTTGGGTTTGGGAAACACCATATATTTT
cdr3_aa: CASSQDLGLGNTIYF

clone_size: .
j_call: TRBJ2-3
v_call: TRBV6-6
d_call: TRBD2
cdr3_nt: TGTGCCAGCAGTTACGAGCGGGACGACACAGATACGCAGTATTTT
cdr3_aa: CASSYERDDTDTQYF

clone_size: once
j_call: TRBJ2-1
v_call: TRBV18
d_call: .
cdr3_nt: TGTGCCAGCTCACCCGAAGACAATGAGCAGTTCTTC
cdr3_aa: CASSPEDNEQFF

clone_size: .
j_call: TRBJ2-5
v_call: TRBV27
d_call: .
cdr3_nt: TGTGCCAGCAGTTTAGTATGGCAGGGACGTTGGGAGACCCAGTACTTC
cdr3_aa: CASSLVWQGRWETQYF

clone_size: .
j_call: TRBJ2-7
v_call: TRBV9
d_call: .
cdr3_nt: TGTGCCAGCAGCGTAGATCCGGCGGTCCCCTCCTACGAGCAGTACTTC
cdr3_aa: CASSVDPAVPSYEQYF

clone_size: .
j_call: TRBJ2-7
v_call: TRBV10-3
d_call: .
cdr3_nt: TGTGCCATCAGTGAGTCCCTCGGCGGAACCTACGAGCAGTACTTC
cdr3_aa: CAISESLGGTYEQYF

clone_size: .
j_call: TRBJ1-2
v_call: TRBV27
d_call: .
cdr3_nt: TGTGCCAGCAGTTTTTCGGTTAACTATGGCTACACCTTC
cdr3_aa: CASSFSVNYGYTF

clone_size: .
j_call: TRBJ2-3
v_call: TRBV28
d_call: .
cdr3_nt: TGTGCCAGCAGTTCGGGGGCCACAGATACGCAGTATTTT
cdr3_aa: CASSSGATDTQYF

clone_size: once
j_call: TRBJ2-7
v_call: TRBV27
d_call: .
cdr3_nt: TGTGCCAGCAGTTTAAGCCCATCAGGCAACGAGCAGTACTTC
cdr3_aa: CASSLSPSGNEQYF

clone_size: .
j_call: TRBJ2-1
v_call: TRBV6-5
d_call: .
cdr3_nt: TGTGCCAGCAGTTACTCCGGGTCGAATGAGCAGTTCTTC
cdr3_aa: CASSYSGSNEQFF

clone_size: once
j_call: TRBJ2-5
v_call: TRBV30
d_call: .
cdr3_nt: TGTGCCTGGAGTGCTCACGGGTACCAAGAGACCCAGTACTTC
cdr3_aa: CAWSAHGYQETQYF

clone_size: .
j_call: TRBJ2-5
v_call: TRBV5-6
d_call: TRBD1
cdr3_nt: TGTGCCAGCAGAACCGGGACAGGGGGGACCCAAGAGACCCAGTACTTC
cdr3_aa: CASRTGTGGTQETQYF

clone_size: .
j_call: TRBJ2-1
v_call: TRBV7-9
d_call: .
cdr3_nt: TGTGCCAGCAGCTCACTGAAACCCGGGGCGAAAAAGAACAATGAGCAGTTCTTC
cdr3_aa: CASSSLKPGAKKNNEQFF

clone_size: .
j_call: TRBJ1-4
v_call: TRBV6-5
d_call: .
cdr3_nt: TGTGCCAGCAGCCCGGGCGGAACTAATGAAAAACTGTTTTTT
cdr3_aa: CASSPGGTNEKLFF

clone_size: once
j_call: TRBJ2-3
v_call: TRBV4-1
d_call: .
cdr3_nt: TGCGCCAGCAGCCTATTTTTAGGGGCAGCTAGCACAGATACGCAGTATTTT
cdr3_aa: CASSLFLGAASTDTQYF

clone_size: .
j_call: TRBJ2-1
v_call: TRBV27
d_call: TRBD2
cdr3_nt: TGTGCCAGCAGTCCCCGGACTAGAGCATACAATGAGCAGTTCTTC
cdr3_aa: CASSPRTRAYNEQFF

clone_size: .
j_call: TRBJ2-1
v_call: TRBV6-5
d_call: TRBD1
cdr3_nt: TGTGCCAGCACAGGGACAGGGATTATAGGTGGGCAGTTCTTC
cdr3_aa: CASTGTGIIGGQFF

clone_size: .
j_call: TRBJ2-6
v_call: TRBV22-1
d_call: .
cdr3_nt: TGTCCTGGGAGCGGCCTGGGCGAACAAAGTCGGGCCAACGTCCTGACTTTC
cdr3_aa: CPGSGLGEQSRANVLTF

clone_size: .
j_call: TRBJ2-3
v_call: TRBV7-3
d_call: .
cdr3_nt: TGTGCCAGCAGCTTAACGTTTGACCTACCGAGCACAGATACGCAGTATTTT
cdr3_aa: CASSLTFDLPSTDTQYF

clone_size: .
j_call: TRBJ2-7
v_call: TRBV5-4
d_call: TRBD2
cdr3_nt: TGTGCCAGCAGCTTCAAAACTAGCGGGAGCTACGAGCAGTACTTC
cdr3_aa: CASSFKTSGSYEQYF

clone_size: .
j_call: TRBJ1-1
v_call: TRBV27
d_call: .
cdr3_nt: TGTGCCAGCAGTCCCAGGCGGGATTGGGGGAACACTGAAGCTTTCTTT
cdr3_aa: CASSPRRDWGNTEAFF

clone_size: .
j_call: TRBJ2-5
v_call: TRBV9
d_call: .
cdr3_nt: TGTGCCAGCTCCCGGGACTCCAACCAAGAGACCCAGTACTTC
cdr3_aa: CASSRDSNQETQYF

clone_size: .
j_call: TRBJ2-7
v_call: TRBV19
d_call: .
cdr3_nt: TGTGCCAGTAAGGTGGCAGCTAGCTCCTACGAGCAGTACTTC
cdr3_aa: CASKVAASSYEQYF

clone_size: .
j_call: TRBJ1-3
v_call: TRBV6-1
d_call: .
cdr3_nt: TGTGCCAGCAGTGCGATCAGGGGAGACGGAAACACCATATATTTT
cdr3_aa: CASSAIRGDGNTIYF

clone_size: .
j_call: TRBJ2-2
v_call: TRBV9
d_call: .
cdr3_nt: TGTGCCAGCAGCGTTGGGACGCCGAACACCGGGGAGCTGTTTTTT
cdr3_aa: CASSVGTPNTGELFF

clone_size: .
j_call: TRBJ2-7
v_call: TRBV7-9
d_call: .
cdr3_nt: TGTGCCAGCAGCTTCCAGGGGAGCCTCTACGAGCAGTACTTC
cdr3_aa: CASSFQGSLYEQYF

clone_size: once
j_call: TRBJ2-1
v_call: TRBV7-2
d_call: TRBD2
cdr3_nt: TGTGCCAGCAGCTCTACTAGCGGGAGGGCCGATGAGCAGTTCTTC
cdr3_aa: CASSSTSGRADEQFF

clone_size: .
j_call: TRBJ2-7
v_call: TRBV9
d_call: TRBD2
cdr3_nt: TGTGCCAGCAGCGAAACTAGCGGGCACTTCTACGAGCAGTACTTC
cdr3_aa: CASSETSGHFYEQYF

clone_size: .
j_call: TRBJ2-7
v_call: TRBV5-6
d_call: .
cdr3_nt: TGTGCCAGCAGCGCCGACAACTACGAGCAGTACTTC
cdr3_aa: CASSADNYEQYF

clone_size: .
j_call: TRBJ1-1
v_call: TRBV27
d_call: .
cdr3_nt: TGTGCCAGCAGCGTACTGCCCGGGACTGAAGCTTTCTTT
cdr3_aa: CASSVLPGTEAFF

clone_size: .
j_call: TRBJ1-2
v_call: TRBV2
d_call: .
cdr3_nt: TGTGCCAGCAGTGACTCGGGGCTCGCCTATGGCTACACCTTC
cdr3_aa: CASSDSGLAYGYTF

clone_size: .
j_call: TRBJ2-7
v_call: TRBV27
d_call: .
cdr3_nt: TGTGCCAGCAGTTTATCAAGGGGATCGTGGAGCTACGAGCAGTACTTC
cdr3_aa: CASSLSRGSWSYEQYF

clone_size: .
j_call: TRBJ1-1
v_call: TRBV25-1
d_call: .
cdr3_nt: TGTGCCAGCAGTGAAAGAGTGAACACTGAAGCTTTCTTT
cdr3_aa: CASSERVNTEAFF

clone_size: .
j_call: TRBJ2-7
v_call: TRBV5-1
d_call: TRBD1
cdr3_nt: TGCGCCAGCAGCCAGGGGGCTATCTACGAGCAGTACTTC
cdr3_aa: CASSQGAIYEQYF

clone_size: .
j_call: TRBJ1-1
v_call: TRBV7-2
d_call: .
cdr3_nt: TGTGCCAGCAGCTTCGGCAGGGCCATGAACACTGAAGCTTTCTTT
cdr3_aa: CASSFGRAMNTEAFF

clone_size: once
j_call: TRBJ2-5
v_call: TRBV27
d_call: .
cdr3_nt: TGTGCCAGCAGTCATACAGAGGCAGAGACCCAGTACTTC
cdr3_aa: CASSHTEAETQYF

clone_size: .
j_call: TRBJ2-7
v_call: TRBV14
d_call: .
cdr3_nt: TGTGCCAGCAGCCAAGAAAATCGGGATTACGAGCAGTACTTC
cdr3_aa: CASSQENRDYEQYF

clone_size: once
j_call: TRBJ2-5
v_call: TRBV29-1
d_call: .
cdr3_nt: TGCAGCGCCCTATGGAGGGCTGACGGCCCCCAAGAGACCCAGTACTTC
cdr3_aa: CSALWRADGPQETQYF

clone_size: once
j_call: TRBJ2-7
v_call: TRBV4-3
d_call: TRBD1
cdr3_nt: TGCGCCAGCAGCCCATCGGACAGGAGCTACGAGCAGTACTTC
cdr3_aa: CASSPSDRSYEQYF

clone_size: .
j_call: TRBJ1-1
v_call: TRBV5-6
d_call: .
cdr3_nt: TGTGCCAGCAGCTTTGGCCTGAACACTGAAGCTTTCTTT
cdr3_aa: CASSFGLNTEAFF

clone_size: .
j_call: TRBJ2-7
v_call: TRBV7-7
d_call: .
cdr3_nt: TGTGCTAGCAGCTTAGCGGTGGCTGGGGAGCAGTACTTC
cdr3_aa: CASSLAVAGEQYF

clone_size: .
j_call: TRBJ2-5
v_call: TRBV11-2
d_call: TRBD2
cdr3_nt: TGTGCCAGCAGCTTAGAGGGACTAGCCGGGACCCAGTACTTC
cdr3_aa: CASSLEGLAGTQYF

clone_size: .
j_call: TRBJ2-7
v_call: TRBV6-6
d_call: .
cdr3_nt: TGTGCCAGCAGTTACCTTGACAGATACGAGCAGTACTTC
cdr3_aa: CASSYLDRYEQYF

clone_size: .
j_call: TRBJ2-5
v_call: TRBV5-1
d_call: .
cdr3_nt: TGCGCCAGCAGCTCGCACAGGGTCAGACAAGAGACCCAGTACTTC
cdr3_aa: CASSSHRVRQETQYF